These 32 T cell receptor beta chains share one sample of origin, sequenced in a study of CD8+ T cells in alopecia areata. Sequencing used cDNA as its template, made by extracting RNA and reverse transcribing it. Clones were sequenced by immunoSEQ multiplex PCR, and TCRdb holds only the in-frame ones, with some missing. The table has 90,000 to 120,000 clones, 50% to 60% seen once. The sequencing sample was made of NKG2D-low CD8+ T cells sorted from blood. The receptor source for this set is a human donor with alopecia areata.

The V gene is TRBV9, the J gene TRBJ1-1; D may be TRBD1 (6 bases). Germline values: CDR1 SGDLS, CDR2 YYNGEE. V lost 0 bases and J 4 bases, leaving 7 bases between the germline ends. This CDR3 is 13 amino acids long. The CDR3 is CASSVARGTEAFF. DNA for the CDR3: TGTGCCAGCAGCGTAGCCAGGGGCACTGAAGCTTTCTTT.

The table lists this clone with a few counts. The V call is TRBV28, the J call TRBJ2-1; 10 positions agree with TRBD2. This CDR3 comprises 14 residues. Trimming took 7 bases from V and 3 from J; bases not matched to a gene: 3. CDR1 MDHEN and CDR2 SYDVKM come from the germline V gene. This CDR3 reads CASNPSGSYNEQFF. CDR3 in DNA: TGTGCCAGCAACCCTAGCGGGAGCTACAATGAGCAGTTCTTC.

The chain uses TRBV27 and TRBJ2-5; TRBD1 matches at 12 bases. CDR3 length: 17 amino acids. The germline CDR1 and CDR2 sequences are MNHEY and SMNVEV (reference sequence). Trimming at V came to 5 bases and at J to 8 bases, leaving 15 bases not matched to a gene. CDR3: CASSPSGTGGVGITQYF. CDR3 bases: TGTGCCAGCAGTCCCTCCGGGACAGGGGGCGTGGGGATTACCCAGTACTTC.

This chain uses TRBV4-1 with TRBJ2-7; D may be TRBD2 (5 bases). This CDR3 comprises 16 residues. Germline values: CDR1 MGHRA, CDR2 YSYEKL. V was cut by 1 base and J by 0 bases, with 13 bases left in between. CDR3 amino acids: CASSQAEGWSSYEQYF. In DNA form, the CDR3 reads TGCGCCAGCAGCCAAGCAGAGGGATGGAGCTCCTACGAGCAGTACTTC.

The V call is TRBV4-1, the J call TRBJ1-2, with 8 positions matching TRBD1. The germline gives CDR1 MGHRA, CDR2 YSYEKL. J gave up 2 bases and V 0 bases, and 2 bases lay outside the gene matches. This CDR3 comprises 15 residues. CDR3 DNA: TGCGCCAGCAGCCAAGAGCAGGGGGCGAACTATGGCTACACCTTC. The encoded protein is CASSQEQGANYGYTF.

The chain employs TRBV11-2 and TRBJ2-1, with 12 bases that match TRBD2. The length of the CDR3 is 18 residues. The V gene end was trimmed by 2 bases and the J gene end by 5 bases; junction bases not matched to a gene: 10. The germline CDR1 and CDR2 sequences are SGHAT and FQNNGV. In nucleotides, the CDR3 is TGTGCCAGCAGCTTACCGGGACTAGCGGGTGTGGGAAACAATGAGCAGTTCTTC. It encodes CASSLPGLAGVGNNEQFF.

The V and J genes are TRBV7-9 and TRBJ2-7; the match to TRBD1 covers 8 bases. The germline V gene encodes CDR1 SEHNR and CDR2 FQNEAQ (reference sequence). The CDR3 covers 15 residues. V lost 5 bases to trimming and J lost 7 bases; unmatched junction nucleotides: 13. CDR3 in DNA: TGTGCCAGCAGCGGAGAGGGACAGGAAGGTGGGGAGCAGTACTTC. This encodes CASSGEGQEGGEQYF.

This clone was detected a few times. The chain carries TRBV27 and TRBJ2-1; 9 bases align to TRBD2. Germline loops: CDR1 MNHEY, CDR2 SMNVEV (reference sequence). V shed 0 bases, J shed 8 bases, and the junction held 8 bases outside the gene matches. This CDR3 is 16 amino acids long. The CDR3 DNA reads TGTGCCAGCAGTTTATCATTCGCGGGAGGGCCCTATGAGCAGTTCTTC. This codes for CASSLSFAGGPYEQFF.

This sequence joins TRBV7-8 and TRBJ2-1; perhaps TRBD2 as D (6 bases). Germline V gives CDR1 SGHVS, CDR2 FQNEAQ. CDR3 length: 14 residues. Trimming removed 1 base at V and 6 bases at J, with 10 bases between. The CDR3 nucleotides read TGTGCCAGCAGCTTAGTCGGGGGAAGCAATGAGCAGTTCTTC. This translates into CASSLVGGSNEQFF.

The rearrangement uses TRBV2 and TRBJ2-7; D is perhaps TRBD2 (6 bases). The germline V gene encodes CDR1 SNHLY and CDR2 FYNNEI. CDR3 length: 12 residues. Trimming took 6 bases from V and 7 from J, leaving 13 bases between them. The CDR3: CASSPGGGEQYF. The CDR3 DNA follows: TGTGCCAGCAGCCCCGGGGGAGGTGAGCAGTACTTC.

This clone was recorded once. The rearrangement uses TRBV7-9 and TRBJ2-7; D assignment may be TRBD1 or TRBD2 (5 bases each). The CDR3 totals 14 residues. The V end was cut by 4 bases, the J end by 5 bases, with 15 bases between. The V gene's germline CDR1 is SEHNR and CDR2 FQNEAQ (reference sequence). CDR3 protein: CASSYPGTEDEQYF. The CDR3 nucleotides are TGTGCCAGCAGCTACCCCGGGACGGAAGACGAGCAGTACTTC. The variable domain in full, with the rest retrieved from reference TRBV7-9 and TRBJ2-7, is DTGVSQNPRHKITKRGQNVTFRCDPISEHNRLYWYRQTLGQGPEFLTYFQNEAQLEKSRLLSDRFSAERPKGSFSTLEIQRTEQGDSAMYLCASSYPGTEDEQYFGPGTRLTVT.

In its sample, this clone was seen once. The chain links TRBV5-4 to TRBJ2-2; 7 nucleotides match TRBD2. This CDR3 is built from 15 residues. The germline V gene encodes CDR1 SGHNT and CDR2 YYREEE (reference sequence). J lost 5 bases, V lost 3 bases, and 7 bases had no gene match. CDR3 sequence: CASSSSTSRTGELFF. The DNA for the CDR3 is TGTGCCAGCAGCTCCTCGACTAGCCGGACCGGGGAGCTGTTTTTT.

The chain employs TRBV2 and TRBJ1-1; maybe TRBD1 (6 bases). Germline loops: CDR1 SNHLY, CDR2 FYNNEI. V lost 5 bases and J lost 1, with 17 bases in between. The CDR3 has 16 amino acids. CDR3 loop: CASSRGRESTNTEAFF. In DNA, the CDR3 is TGTGCCAGCAGTCGGGGGCGGGAGTCGACGAACACTGAAGCTTTCTTT.

This chain uses TRBV7-6 with TRBJ2-5; 7 nucleotides align to TRBD2. The length of the CDR3 is 17 residues. CDR1 SGHVS and CDR2 FNYEAQ come from the germline V gene. V lost 4 bases to trimming and J lost 0 bases; unmatched junction nucleotides: 11. As DNA, the CDR3 is TGTGCCAGCAGCTCCATGGCTAGCGGAAGGTACCAAGAGACCCAGTACTTC. Translated, it gives CASSSMASGRYQETQYF.

V is TRBV10-3 and J is TRBJ2-3, with 10 bases identical to TRBD2. Germline CDR1 is ENHRY and CDR2 is SYGVKD. V was pared by 4 bases and J by 2 bases, with 9 bases of the junction left unmatched. This CDR3 has 17 amino acids. CDR3 in DNA: TGTGCCATCAGTGCGCCTAGCGGGAGAGAGTCCACAGATACGCAGTATTTT. This translates into CAISAPSGRESTDTQYF.

There are a few counts of this clone. V usage is TRBV7-6 and J usage is TRBJ2-7; D not certain. Per the germline V gene, CDR1 is SGHVS and CDR2 is FNYEAQ. Trimming pared 5 bases from V and 5 bases from J, leaving 13 bases between. The CDR3 is 13 residues long. The DNA of the CDR3 is TGTGCCAGCAGCCCCAAGACCGCTAACGAGCAGTACTTC. Its translation: CASSPKTANEQYF. Drawing the rest from reference TRBV7-6 and TRBJ2-7, the complete variable domain is GAGVSQSPRYKVTKRGQDVALRCDPISGHVSLYWYRQALGQGPEFLTYFNYEAQQDKSGLPNDRFSAERPEGSISTLTIQRTEQRDSAMYRCASSPKTANEQYFGPGTRLTVT.

Only a few counts were recorded for this clone. This chain uses TRBV2 with TRBJ2-4, with 7 positions matching TRBD2. This CDR3 contains 11 residues. Germline V lookup: CDR1 SNHLY, CDR2 FYNNEI. J was trimmed by 10 bases and V by 5 bases; bases with no gene match: 2. In nucleotides, the CDR3 is TGTGCCAGCAGTCCGGGAGGAATTCAGTACTTC. It yields the protein CASSPGGIQYF.

This rearrangement joins TRBV27 to TRBJ2-5; 7 bases are shared with TRBD1. J gave up 1 base and V 4 bases, and 3 bases lay outside the gene matches. Germline-derived CDR1 and CDR2 are MNHEY and SMNVEV (reference sequence). The CDR3 consists of 14 residues. For the CDR3, the DNA is TGTGCCAGCAGTTACGGACAGGCCCAAGAGACCCAGTACTTC. It encodes CASSYGQAQETQYF.

The rearrangement joins TRBV7-6 to TRBJ1-2; maybe TRBD1 (5 bases). Germline V CDR1 and CDR2: SGHVS, FNYEAQ. The CDR3 has 15 residues. Deletions cut 5 bases from V and 4 bases from J, with 17 bases between. CDR3 bases: TGTGCCAGCAGCCCCCCCGGGACGGCCATCTATGGCTACACCTTC. Translated: CASSPPGTAIYGYTF. Full variable domain (outside the CDR3, taken from reference TRBV7-6 and TRBJ1-2): GAGVSQSPRYKVTKRGQDVALRCDPISGHVSLYWYRQALGQGPEFLTYFNYEAQQDKSGLPNDRFSAERPEGSISTLTIQRTEQRDSAMYRCASSPPGTAIYGYTFGSGTRLTVV.

This clone was seen a handful of times. This sequence joins TRBV28 and TRBJ2-7; D unclear. Germline loops: CDR1 MDHEN, CDR2 SYDVKM. V dropped 4 bases and J dropped 3 bases, with 7 bases sitting between them. The CDR3 runs to 12 residues. The CDR3 loop reads CASSSGRYEQYF. CDR3 DNA: TGTGCCAGCAGTTCCGGTCGCTACGAGCAGTACTTC. The whole variable domain, filled in from reference TRBV28 and TRBJ2-7, reads DVKVTQSSRYLVKRTGEKVFLECVQDMDHENMFWYRQDPGLGLRLIYFSYDVKMKEKGDIPEGYSVSREKKERFSLILESASTNQTSMYLCASSSGRYEQYFGPGTRLTVT.

Points on this clone: The junction shows a germline mismatch at one end, possibly a read error. This chain connects TRBV7-2 to TRBJ1-5; TRBD1 agrees at 7 bases. CDR3 length: 15 amino acids. The germline V gene has CDR1 SGHTA and CDR2 FQGNSA. The CDR3 nucleotides are TGCGCCAGCAGCCCCGGGGACAGCTTGGGGCAGCCCCAGCATTTT. This sequence encodes CASSPGDSLGQPQHF.

This chain uses TRBV4-1 with TRBJ2-1; D ambiguous. The V gene's germline CDR1 is MGHRA and CDR2 YSYEKL. The CDR3 consists of 14 residues. V lost 1 base and J lost 10, with 14 bases in between. In DNA form, the CDR3 reads TGCGCCAGCAGCCAAGCTGCCGTAGATAGGGAGCAGTTCTTC. Protein product: CASSQAAVDREQFF.

This clone was seen a single time. The chain has TRBV28 and TRBJ2-1; TRBD2 agrees at 9 bases. The CDR3 runs to 16 residues. The germline V gene has CDR1 MDHEN and CDR2 SYDVKM. V dropped 7 bases and J dropped 5; count of bases not matched to a gene: 12. DNA for the CDR3: TGTGCCAGCACCTCGCTTGCGGGAGGGACAGACAATGAGCAGTTCTTC. Amino acids: CASTSLAGGTDNEQFF.

The V gene is TRBV13, the J gene TRBJ2-1; TRBD2 matches 8 bases. CDR1 is PRHDT and CDR2 is FYEKMQ in the germline V gene (reference sequence). CDR3 size: 15 residues. Trimming took 6 bases from V and 5 from J; bases not matched to a gene: 9. The chain's CDR3 is CASSSGGPTHNEQFF. The CDR3, as DNA: TGTGCCAGCAGTTCGGGAGGGCCGACCCACAATGAGCAGTTCTTC.

This clone was counted a few times. J is TRBJ2-1 and V is TRBV7-3; possible D gene TRBD1, 6 bases. The germline CDR1 and CDR2 sequences are SGHTA and FQGTGA. Trimming took off 3 bases at V and 6 bases at J, with 15 bases between the two ends. This CDR3 is built from 15 residues. CDR3 in amino acids: CASSFTGSLLNEQFF. As DNA, the CDR3 is TGTGCCAGCAGCTTTACAGGGAGCTTGCTCAATGAGCAGTTCTTC.

The rearrangement links TRBV29-1 to TRBJ2-1; a weak D match, TRBD2 (5 bases). CDR3 length: 11 residues. V was shortened by 6 bases and J by 10 bases, with 13 bases between the two germline ends. In germline, CDR1 is SQVTM, CDR2 ANQGSEA. The DNA of the CDR3 is TGCAGCGTGGTAGGAGGTCTGGAGCAGTTCTTC. Translation gives CSVVGGLEQFF.

This chain uses TRBV5-4 with TRBJ2-7; 10 bases agree with TRBD2. The germline V gene encodes CDR1 SGHNT and CDR2 YYREEE (reference sequence). J lost 4 bases, V lost 0 bases, and 4 bases had no gene match. This CDR3 is built from 15 residues. The CDR3 spells CASSLGTSGGYEQYF. The DNA for the CDR3 is TGTGCCAGCAGCTTGGGGACTAGCGGAGGTTACGAGCAGTACTTC.

V and J are TRBV6-5 and TRBJ2-7; possibly TRBD1 for D (6 bases). CDR1 and CDR2 from the germline V gene are MNHEY and SVGAGI. The CDR3 spans 16 residues. Trimming took off 1 base at V and 3 bases at J, with 16 bases between the two ends. This CDR3 reads CASSYLHTGTHYEQYF. CDR3 nucleotide sequence: TGTGCCAGCAGTTACTTACATACCGGGACACACTACGAGCAGTACTTC.

This chain links TRBV14 with TRBJ1-4; TRBD1 aligns across 7 bases. The CDR3 has 14 amino acids. Germline V gene lookup returns CDR1 SGHDN and CDR2 FVKESK. V shed 4 bases and J 6 bases; nucleotides not matched to a gene: 5. The CDR3 region is CASSPQGGDEKLFF. CDR3 in DNA: TGTGCCAGCAGCCCTCAGGGGGGGGATGAAAAACTGTTTTTT.

This clone was seen a handful of times. The chain links TRBV2 to TRBJ2-4; D is undetermined. CDR3 length equals 14 residues. Per germline, CDR1 SNHLY and CDR2 FYNNEI. V lost 7 bases and J 0 bases, leaving 10 bases between the germline ends. The CDR3 loop reads CASNSDLAKNIQYF. CDR3 in DNA: TGTGCCAGCAACTCCGACCTAGCCAAAAACATTCAGTACTTC.

The chain joins TRBV13 to TRBJ2-7, with D tentatively TRBD2 (5 bases). The germline gives CDR1 PRHDT, CDR2 FYEKMQ (reference sequence). The CDR3 contains 15 residues. V was cut by 0 bases and J by 6 bases, with 15 bases left in between. The CDR3: CASSLGGDYSLEQYF. In nucleotides, the CDR3 is TGTGCCAGCAGCTTAGGCGGAGACTATTCCCTCGAGCAGTACTTC.

CDR3 sequence: CAWAQGAGTEAFF. In DNA, the CDR3 is TGTGCCTGGGCTCAGGGGGCGGGCACTGAAGCTTTCTTT. This chain joins TRBV30 and TRBJ1-1; 8 nucleotides agree with TRBD1. The germline V gene has CDR1 GTSNPN and CDR2 SVGIG (reference sequence). This CDR3 spans 13 amino acids. Trimming at V came to 5 bases and at J to 4 bases, leaving 6 bases not matched to a gene.